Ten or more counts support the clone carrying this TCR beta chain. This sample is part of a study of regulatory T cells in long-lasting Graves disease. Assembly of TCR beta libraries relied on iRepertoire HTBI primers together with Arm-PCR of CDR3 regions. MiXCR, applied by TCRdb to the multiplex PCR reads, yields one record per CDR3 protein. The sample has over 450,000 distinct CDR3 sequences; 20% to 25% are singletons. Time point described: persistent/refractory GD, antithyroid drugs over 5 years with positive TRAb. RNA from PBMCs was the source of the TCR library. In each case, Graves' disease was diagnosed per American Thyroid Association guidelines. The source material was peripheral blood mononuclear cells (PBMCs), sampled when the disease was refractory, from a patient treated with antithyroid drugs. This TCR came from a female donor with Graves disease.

CDR3 sequence (DNA): TGTGCCAGCAGTTTTTGGAGGGAGGGGTCACCCCTCCACTTT. As protein: CASSFWREGSPLHF. The chain is built from TRBV12-3 or TRBV12-4 and TRBJ1-6; D possibly corresponds to TRBD1 (5 bases). V shed 3 bases and J shed 10 bases, with 13 bases lying between them. This CDR3 has 14 amino acids.